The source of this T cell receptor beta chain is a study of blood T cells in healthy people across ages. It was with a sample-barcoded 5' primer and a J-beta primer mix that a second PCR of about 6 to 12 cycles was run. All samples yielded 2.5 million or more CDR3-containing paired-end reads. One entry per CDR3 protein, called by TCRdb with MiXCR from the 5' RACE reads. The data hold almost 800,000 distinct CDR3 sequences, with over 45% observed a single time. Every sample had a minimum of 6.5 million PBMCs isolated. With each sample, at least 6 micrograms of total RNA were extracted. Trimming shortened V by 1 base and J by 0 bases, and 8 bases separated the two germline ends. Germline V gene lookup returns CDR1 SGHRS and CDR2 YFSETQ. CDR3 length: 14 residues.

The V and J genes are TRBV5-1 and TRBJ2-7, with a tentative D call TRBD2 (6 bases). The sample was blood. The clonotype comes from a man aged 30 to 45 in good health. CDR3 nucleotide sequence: TGCGCCAGCAGCTTGCCGACTAGCTCCTACGAGCAGTACTTC. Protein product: CASSLPTSSYEQYF.